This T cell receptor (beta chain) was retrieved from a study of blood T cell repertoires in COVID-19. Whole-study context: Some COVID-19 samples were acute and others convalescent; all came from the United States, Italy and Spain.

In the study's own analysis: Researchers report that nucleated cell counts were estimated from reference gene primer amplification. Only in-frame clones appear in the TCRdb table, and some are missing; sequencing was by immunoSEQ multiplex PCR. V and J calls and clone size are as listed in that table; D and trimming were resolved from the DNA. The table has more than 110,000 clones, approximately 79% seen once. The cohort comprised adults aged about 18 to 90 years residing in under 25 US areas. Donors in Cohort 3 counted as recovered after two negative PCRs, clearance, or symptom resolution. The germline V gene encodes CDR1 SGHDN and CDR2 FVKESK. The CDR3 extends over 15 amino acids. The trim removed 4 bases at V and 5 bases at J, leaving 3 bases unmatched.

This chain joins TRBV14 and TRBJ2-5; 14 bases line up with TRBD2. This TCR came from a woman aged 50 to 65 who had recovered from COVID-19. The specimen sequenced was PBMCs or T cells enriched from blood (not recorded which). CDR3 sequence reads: CASSPGLAGVETQYF. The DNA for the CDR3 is TGTGCCAGCAGCCCGGGACTAGCGGGAGTGGAGACCCAGTACTTC. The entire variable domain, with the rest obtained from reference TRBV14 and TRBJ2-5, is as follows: EAGVTQFPSHSVIEKGQTVTLRCDPISGHDNLYWYRRVMGKEIKFLLHFVKESKQDESGMPNNRFLAERTGGTYSTLKVQPAELEDSGVYFCASSPGLAGVETQYFGPGTRLLVL.